Described below is a single T cell receptor (beta chain) sequence and its context. The antigen is unknown. This entry comes from a study of cytomegalovirus exposure and HLA in healthy donors. General study points: Previous analysis showed most TCR beta V segments were productive about 87% or about 30% of the time. Cytomegalovirus-associated TCR beta chains were listed, numbering 150 to 200.

Nominally healthy donors were sampled, though unrecorded immune exposures were likely. 13 Jbeta primers and 60 Vbeta primers were used for the PCR. In the source study's methods: Later, an analysis found 75 million to 90 million unique TCR beta chains, and roughly 10 million of these were shared. Only in-frame clones appear in the TCRdb table, and some are missing; sequencing was by immunoSEQ multiplex PCR. For V, J and clone size, that table is used; D and trimming come from the DNA. The data hold about 100,000 clones, with around 85% observed a single time. The sequenced sample was PBMCs. This clonotype originated in a man in his thirties or forties in good health and CMV-seronegative.

In nucleotides, the CDR3 is TGTGCCTGGAGTGTATTTTATGGCAGACTAAATGAGCAGTTCTTC. This codes for CAWSVFYGRLNEQFF. The gene calls are TRBV30 and TRBJ2-1; maybe TRBD2 (5 bases). Germline loops: CDR1 GTSNPN, CDR2 SVGIG (reference sequence). The CDR3 spans 15 residues. Trimming removed 0 bases from V and 7 bases from J, with 16 bases in between.